The 31 T cell receptor beta chains listed next were all sequenced from one sample in a study of T cells in Graves' hyperthyroidism and ophthalmopathy. The CDR3 regions of TCR beta were amplified from RNA transcripts. HTBI primers were the set used in a first-round RT-PCR of the TCR CDR3. TCRdb independently ran MiXCR on the multiplex PCR reads; one entry per CDR3 protein. The sample lists a few hundred thousand distinct CDR3 sequences, 15% to 20% occurring once. What was sequenced was blood. The receptor source for this set is a woman aged 18 to 35 with Graves' ophthalmopathy.

The chain uses TRBV19 and TRBJ2-7; the match to TRBD2 covers 7 bases. V was pared by 3 bases and J by 3 bases, with 8 bases of the junction left unmatched. The CDR3 extends over 15 amino acids. Germline V lookup: CDR1 LNHDA, CDR2 SQIVND (reference sequence). The CDR3 DNA reads as TGTGCCAGTAGTATGACCCAGGGAGGGGTCTACGAGCAGTACTTC. Its translation: CASSMTQGGVYEQYF.

At least ten counts were recorded for this clonotype. V and J are TRBV6-1 and TRBJ2-2, with TRBD2 identical over 14 bases. Germline V CDR1 and CDR2: MNHNS, SASEGT. The CDR3 is 19 residues long. V was clipped by 5 bases and J by 0 bases; unmatched bases: 8. Here the CDR3 DNA reads TGTGCCAGCAGTCGCTTGACTAGCGGGAGGGCCGCGAACACCGGGGAGCTGTTTTTT. Its translation: CASSRLTSGRAANTGELFF.

The chain joins TRBV7-3 to TRBJ2-3, with TRBD2 as a possible D gene (5 bases). V was shortened by 2 bases and J by 0 bases, with 12 bases between the two germline ends. CDR1 and CDR2 (germline): SGHTA, FQGTGA. The CDR3 spans 16 residues. CDR3 sequence reads: CASSLFGNPSTDTQYF. The CDR3, as DNA: TGTGCCAGCAGCTTATTCGGGAATCCTAGCACAGATACGCAGTATTTT. The variable domain in full, completed from reference TRBV7-3 and TRBJ2-3, reads GAGVSQTPSNKVTEKGKYVELRCDPISGHTALYWYRQSLGQGPEFLIYFQGTGAADDSGLPNDRFFAVRPEGSVSTLKIQRTERGDSAVYLCASSLFGNPSTDTQYFGPGTRLTVL.

This clonotype was counted at least ten times. J is TRBJ2-7 and V is TRBV6-1, with TRBD1 matching 8 bases. Looked up from germline, CDR1 is MNHNS and CDR2 is SASEGT. The V segment lost 4 bases and the J segment 1 base; nucleotides outside the gene matches: 3. The length of the CDR3 is 14 residues. CDR3: CASSGQGSSYEQYF. CDR3 DNA: TGTGCCAGCAGTGGACAGGGGTCTTCCTACGAGCAGTACTTC.

As regards this clonotype: Since a much larger clone is just one base distant, this may be a read error. V and J are TRBV6-2 or TRBV6-3 and TRBJ2-7; 7 bases match TRBD2. Germline values: CDR1 MNHEY, CDR2 SVGEGT. Unmatched junction bases numbered 7, after V lost 2 bases and J lost 3 bases. CDR3 length: 15 amino acids. The CDR3 sequence: CASSYESGGLYEQYF. CDR3 in DNA: TGTGCCAGCAGTTACGAATCGGGAGGTCTCTACGAGCAGTACTTC.

This clonotype was counted many times. The chain has TRBV4-2 and TRBJ2-3; either TRBD1 or TRBD2 may fit D (5 bases each). Germline V gene data show CDR1 as LGHNA and CDR2 as YNFKEQ. V lost 5 bases and J 0 bases, leaving 9 bases between the germline ends. The CDR3 is 14 amino acids. The CDR3 loop is CASSGGTSTDTQYF. CDR3 in DNA: TGTGCCAGCAGCGGTGGGACGAGCACAGATACGCAGTATTTT.

There are a few counts of this clonotype. The genes are TRBV6-2 or TRBV6-3 and TRBJ2-2; 7 bases match TRBD2. The germline gives CDR1 MNHEY, CDR2 SVGEGT. This CDR3 comprises 14 residues. Unmatched junction bases numbered 9, after V lost 4 bases and J lost 10 bases. The CDR3 sequence: CASSWWAGVAELFF. CDR3 in DNA: TGTGCCAGCAGTTGGTGGGCGGGGGTGGCGGAGCTGTTTTTT.

The rearrangement uses TRBV7-6 and TRBJ1-1; the match to TRBD1 covers 7 bases. The CDR3 is made up of 13 amino acids. The J segment lost 8 bases and the V segment lost 6 bases, leaving 9 bases of the junction unmatched. Germline CDR1 reads SGHVS; CDR2 reads FNYEAQ. This CDR3 reads CASSYTGEGEAFF. CDR3 DNA sequence: TGTGCCAGCAGTTACACAGGGGAGGGGGAAGCTTTCTTT.

This clonotype occurred many times. The chain carries TRBV5-8 and TRBJ1-1; 8 positions agree with TRBD1. V lost 2 bases to trimming and J lost 4 bases; unmatched junction nucleotides: 7. This CDR3 is 15 amino acids long. Germline V gene lookup returns CDR1 SGHTS and CDR2 YDEGEE. The CDR3 nucleotides are TGTGCCAGCAGCTTACACAGGGGGTATGGCACTGAAGCTTTCTTT. Encoded protein: CASSLHRGYGTEAFF.

The rearrangement uses TRBV19 and TRBJ1-6; D ambiguous. Trimming took off 3 bases at V and 8 bases at J, with 5 bases between the two ends. This CDR3 is 12 amino acids long. Per the germline V gene, CDR1 is LNHDA and CDR2 is SQIVND (reference sequence). CDR3 coding DNA: TGTGCCAGTAGTATGTGGGATTCACCCCTCCACTTT. It is translated as CASSMWDSPLHF.

The sample holds a few counts of this clonotype. The DNA for the CDR3 is TGTGCCAGCAGACACGATCGGGGGATGGGCGGGACCGGGGAGCTGTTTTTT. Amino acids: CASRHDRGMGGTGELFF. The chain combines TRBV27 with TRBJ2-2; possibly TRBD2 for D (6 bases). V shed 6 bases and J shed 5 bases, with 22 bases lying between them. This CDR3 comprises 17 residues. Germline V CDR1 and CDR2: MNHEY, SMNVEV (reference sequence).

The CDR3 DNA sequence: TGCAGCGTCTGGGGGGAGGGGACTACCTACGAGCAGTACTTC. As protein: CSVWGEGTTYEQYF. This rearrangement joins TRBV29-1 to TRBJ2-7, with TRBD2 matching over 7 bases. Unmatched junction bases numbered 10, after V lost 6 bases and J lost 2 bases. This CDR3 contains 14 residues. Germline CDR1 and CDR2: SQVTM and ANQGSEA.

The chain couples TRBV6-2 or TRBV6-3 to TRBJ2-3; D is possibly TRBD2 (6 bases). CDR3 length equals 14 residues. Germline CDR1 MNHEY, CDR2 SVGEGT. Trimming took 6 bases from V and 6 from J, leaving 16 bases between them. The CDR3 spells CASSLGKAGDTQYF. The CDR3 bases are TGTGCCAGCAGCTTGGGGAAGGCGGGGGATACGCAGTATTTT.

This clonotype was detected only a few times. The V gene is TRBV7-2, the J gene TRBJ2-4, with D unresolved. The ends were cut back, 5 bases at V and 15 bases at J, with 14 bases in the middle. Germline V CDR1 and CDR2: SGHTA, FQGNSA. The CDR3 contains 11 residues. CDR3 in DNA: TGTGCCAGCAGCGACGGCCTCGGTTGGTACTTC. Its protein is CASSDGLGWYF.

In its sample, this clonotype was seen many times. The chain joins TRBV20-1 to TRBJ2-3; 8 bases agree with TRBD2. The V gene end was trimmed by 4 bases and the J gene end by 3 bases; junction bases not matched to a gene: 9. CDR1 DFQATT and CDR2 SNEGSKA come from the germline V gene (reference sequence). The CDR3 runs to 15 residues. The CDR3 reads CSAISRGGRTDTQYF. CDR3 DNA sequence: TGCAGTGCTATTTCTCGGGGGGGTCGGACAGATACGCAGTATTTT.

This clonotype occurred many times. This chain joins TRBV28 and TRBJ1-1, with D unclear. The CDR3 is 13 residues long. Per the germline V gene, CDR1 is MDHEN and CDR2 is SYDVKM. V gave up 4 bases and J gave up 1 base, with 7 bases separating them. CDR3 amino acids: CASSSDENTEAFF. CDR3 DNA sequence: TGTGCCAGCAGTTCGGATGAGAACACTGAAGCTTTCTTT.

The V gene is TRBV6-1, the J gene TRBJ1-1, with no clear D. The CDR3 is 15 residues long. Germline CDR1 reads MNHNS; CDR2 reads SASEGT. V was shortened by 7 bases and J by 6 bases, with 21 bases between the two germline ends. The CDR3 protein is CASIQTYGRSPEAFF. DNA for the CDR3: TGTGCCAGCATCCAAACATATGGGAGGTCCCCTGAAGCTTTCTTT.

This clonotype was observed at least ten times. The chain carries TRBV7-9 and TRBJ1-5, with 8 bases lining up with TRBD1. This CDR3 region has 15 residues. Germline V lookup: CDR1 SEHNR, CDR2 FQNEAQ (reference sequence). V gave up 1 base and J gave up 7 bases; unmatched junction bases: 6. The CDR3 loop reads CASSLDGTGGQPQHF. Here the CDR3 DNA reads TGTGCCAGCAGCTTAGACGGGACAGGTGGGCAGCCCCAGCATTTT.

At least ten counts were recorded for this clonotype. This chain links TRBV2 with TRBJ1-2, with a weak D call TRBD1 (6 bases). CDR1 is SNHLY, CDR2 FYNNEI, per germline. This CDR3 spans 14 amino acids. The V and J ends lost 5 bases and 6 bases respectively, with 16 bases between them. The CDR3 spells CASSRAGGANGYTF. The CDR3 DNA is TGTGCCAGCAGTCGGGCCGGGGGGGCCAATGGCTACACCTTC.

Ten or more counts support this clonotype. The chain carries TRBV28 and TRBJ2-7; 9 bases map to TRBD2. With V trimmed by 2 bases and J by 2 bases, 4 bases remained unmatched. Looked up from germline, CDR1 is MDHEN and CDR2 is SYDVKM. The CDR3 sequence is 15 residues long. The CDR3 here is CASSLVAGGPYEQYF. In DNA form, the CDR3 reads TGTGCCAGCAGTTTAGTTGCGGGAGGGCCCTACGAGCAGTACTTC.

V gene TRBV29-1 combines with J gene TRBJ1-1; D gene unclear. The CDR3 contains 16 residues. Germline V gene sequence: CDR1 SQVTM, CDR2 ANQGSEA. V lost 4 bases, J lost 2 bases, and 20 bases lay in between. The CDR3 protein is CSVGIPAGWANTEAFF. DNA of the CDR3: TGCAGCGTTGGTATTCCCGCCGGGTGGGCCAACACTGAAGCTTTCTTT.

There are a few counts of this clonotype. Germline and junction disagree at one end, which may indicate a read error. V and J are TRBV7-7 and TRBJ2-5; tentatively, D is TRBD1 (6 bases). Germline-derived CDR1 and CDR2 are SSHAT and FNYEAQ (reference sequence). The CDR3 has 15 residues. The CDR3 sequence: CASSLHVTGQETQYF. The CDR3 nucleotides are TGTGCTAGCAGCTTACACGTGACAGGACAAGAGACCCAGTACTTC.

This clonotype was counted many times. This rearrangement joins TRBV6-1 to TRBJ1-5; no definite D call. CDR3 length: 14 residues. Trimming pared 2 bases from V and 0 bases from J, leaving 5 bases between. Looked up from germline, CDR1 is MNHNS and CDR2 is SASEGT. CDR3 protein: CASSEKNSNQPQHF. The CDR3 DNA reads TGTGCCAGCAGTGAAAAGAATAGCAATCAGCCCCAGCATTTT.

There are many counts of this clonotype. This chain links TRBV28 with TRBJ1-5, with 7 bases fitting TRBD1. This CDR3 has 16 residues. Trimming cost V 7 bases and J 0 bases; bases outside gene matches: 9. Germline lookup yields CDR1 MDHEN and CDR2 SYDVKM. The CDR3 sequence is CASIPGQVYSNQPQHF. CDR3 in DNA: TGTGCCAGCATACCTGGACAGGTCTATAGCAATCAGCCCCAGCATTTT. The full variable domain, in which reference TRBV28 and TRBJ1-5 provide the parts outside the CDR3, is DVKVTQSSRYLVKRTGEKVFLECVQDMDHENMFWYRQDPGLGLRLIYFSYDVKMKEKGDIPEGYSVSREKKERFSLILESASTNQTSMYLCASIPGQVYSNQPQHFGDGTRLSIL.

Concerning this clonotype: This sequence may be a read error, since a much larger clone differs from it by one base. The CDR3 region is CASKWAGMNTEAFF. As DNA, the CDR3 is TGTGCCAGCAAATGGGCAGGGATGAACACTGAAGCTTTCTTT. J is TRBJ1-1 and V is TRBV27, with D possibly being TRBD1 (5 bases). CDR3 length equals 14 residues. Trimming pared 7 bases from V and 0 bases from J, leaving 12 bases between. Germline CDR1 and CDR2: MNHEY and SMNVEV (reference sequence).

This clonotype was detected many times. The chain joins TRBV4-3 to TRBJ1-5; D is unclear. This CDR3 spans 15 amino acids. Germline CDR1 LGHNA, CDR2 YSLEER. V lost 0 bases and J 3 bases, leaving 9 bases between the germline ends. In nucleotides, the CDR3 is TGCGCCAGCAGCCAAGATCTTGGGGTCAATCAGCCCCAGCATTTT. It translates to CASSQDLGVNQPQHF.

This clonotype appeared many times. The chain has TRBV6-6 and TRBJ2-1; TRBD2 matches at 14 bases. The V segment lost 2 bases and the J segment 7 bases; nucleotides outside the gene matches: 1. Germline V gene lookup returns CDR1 MNHNY and CDR2 SVGAGI (reference sequence). The CDR3 loop spans 15 amino acids. The DNA for the CDR3 is TGTGCCAGCAGTTACGGGACTAGCGGGAGTAATGAGCAGTTCTTC. Amino acid sequence: CASSYGTSGSNEQFF.

The rearrangement links TRBV10-3 to TRBJ1-2, with 10 bases identical to TRBD1. Germline V gives CDR1 ENHRY, CDR2 SYGVKD. CDR3 length equals 15 residues. V was pared by 5 bases and J by 6 bases, with 9 bases of the junction left unmatched. Here the CDR3 DNA reads TGTGCCATCAGTCCCCGACAGGGGGCATACGATGGCTACACCTTC. This encodes CAISPRQGAYDGYTF.

Many counts were recorded for this clonotype. The chain carries TRBV2 and TRBJ1-2, with no clear D. Trimming stripped 3 bases from V and 3 bases from J, with 8 bases between. The CDR3 spans 13 residues. The germline gives CDR1 SNHLY, CDR2 FYNNEI. This CDR3 reads CASSDVEHYGYTF. The CDR3 region has the DNA TGTGCCAGCAGTGATGTAGAACACTATGGCTACACCTTC.

This clonotype was recorded at least ten times. The rearrangement links TRBV12-3 or TRBV12-4 to TRBJ1-2; no reliable D call. V dropped 5 bases and J dropped 9 bases, with 13 bases sitting between them. The CDR3 totals 12 residues. The CDR3 reads CASSGLLDSYTF. The CDR3 DNA is TGTGCCAGCAGTGGACTTCTGGATAGCTACACCTTC.

Many counts were recorded for this clonotype. The genes are TRBV30 and TRBJ1-5; TRBD1 might be the D (6 bases). CDR1 is GTSNPN, CDR2 SVGIG, per germline (reference sequence). The CDR3 has 15 residues. V gave up 8 bases and J gave up 0 bases, with 17 bases separating them. CDR3 sequence reads: CAIGTYRNSNQPQHF. The CDR3 nucleotides read TGTGCCATAGGGACATACAGAAATAGCAATCAGCCCCAGCATTTT. Based on the CDR3 plus reference TRBV30 and TRBJ1-5, the full variable domain is SQTIHQWPATLVQPVGSPLSLECTVEGTSNPNLYWYRQAAGRGLQLLFYSVGIGQISSEVPQNLSASRPQDRQFILSSKKLLLSDSGFYLCAIGTYRNSNQPQHFGDGTRLSIL.